The source of this TCR beta chain is a study of CD8 T cells in Susac syndrome (dated by TCRdb to the late 2010s). General notes on the study: Repertoire sequencing was used to test whether CD8+ T cell activation and differentiation in Susac syndrome was antigen driven. Results the study describes overall, beyond this receptor: The study acknowledged that relatively few individuals were included in the TCR sequencing and HLA analysis.

Peripheral blood CD8+ and CD4+ T cells from healthy donors, Susac syndrome patients and multiple sclerosis patients were profiled using high-throughput TCR beta sequencing. The healthy donors served as controls matched for age and sex. Bulk CD8+ and CD4+ T cells were purified by magnetic negative isolation, whereas CD8+ TEMRA cells were enriched by FACS. Blood was drawn into EDTA tubes, processed within 24 hours, and PBMCs were isolated by density gradient centrifugation. PBMCs intended for TCR sequencing were cryopreserved in liquid nitrogen and were subsequently thawed in a 37 degrees C water bath. A purity of at least 90% was achieved for sorted or isolated CD4+, CD8+ and CD8+ TEMRA cells. Of note for this clonotype: The specificity of this receptor is unknown. No clone much larger than this one lies a single base away; base qualities are absent.

RNA was extracted using the RNeasy kit, and roughly 0.45 to 1 microgram was reverse transcribed with random hexamers. The immunoSEQ multiplex PCR assay, covering 54 Vbeta and 13 Jbeta segments, was used to amplify TCR beta CDR3 regions. PCR amplification bias was corrected using a synthetic template baseline for primer optimization and computational correction. As for how the authors treated the data: Only productive sequences were kept, with reads annotated to V, D and J genes according to IMGT and analyzed in immunoSEQ Analyzer. Clonality was computed as one minus Shannon entropy normalized by log2 of the number of productive unique sequences. For each patient and control, public and private clones were evaluated among the 100 most prevalent clones. Susac-specific clones were defined as absent from healthy and MS cohorts, over a thousand published viral clones and other ImmuneACCESS disease sequences. TCRdb redid the processing of the public reads, applying fastp at Q25 and MiXCR, and retained in-frame beta chains. CDR3 protein sequences are deduplicated, and each keeps its most common genes and DNA. The V and J calls and clone size are TCRdb's, not the authors'. The sample table lists about 120,000 distinct CDR3 sequences, around 95% of them with a count of one. The ten top clones hold about 0.098% of the sample.

CDR1 and CDR2 are read off the germline V gene as KGHDR and SFDVKD. From the cysteine up to the phenylalanine, the CDR3 has a length of 15 residues. Just the 45-base CDR3 DNA is kept, in frame starting at base 1. Trimming costs V 3 bases and J 0 bases, and their ends lie 9 bases apart. The chain uses TRBV24-1 and TRBJ2-3, with the D gene call left open. This receptor was identified in a human donor in good health. Sequencing was performed on CD4+ T cells from PBMCs. The CDR3 region reads CATSDPARSTDTQYF. The sequence in DNA is TGTGCCACCAGTGATCCGGCACGAAGCACAGATACGCAGTATTTT.